The 23 T cell receptor beta chains below all came from one sample that was sequenced in a study of memory CD4+ T cells and cytomegalovirus serostatus. Single viable CD3+CD4+CD8-CD45RO+ cells were sorted as the memory CD4+ T cells. Here immunoSEQ multiplex PCR was the method, and the copy in TCRdb shows in-frame clones only, minus some. The sample has tens of thousands of clones, about 70% seen once. The sequenced sample was memory CD4+ T cells from blood. The receptors derive from an adult in good health and CMV-seropositive.

This chain uses TRBV10-2 with TRBJ2-3; 8 bases are a match to TRBD2. CDR1 and CDR2 from the germline V gene are WSHSY and SAAADI. Trimming at V came to 6 bases and at J to 6 bases, leaving 2 bases not matched to a gene. CDR3 length: 12 amino acids. CDR3 amino acids: CASRTGGDTQYF. CDR3 DNA: TGCGCCAGCAGAACGGGAGGGGATACGCAGTATTTT.

This chain uses TRBV4-3 with TRBJ1-2, with D hard to call. V was pared by 3 bases and J by 8 bases, with 16 bases between. Germline V lookup: CDR1 LGHNA, CDR2 YSLEER. The CDR3 contains 14 residues. For the CDR3, the DNA is TGCGCCAGCAGCCATGCCCTCCTTTCCGGGGGCTACACCTTC. Protein product: CASSHALLSGGYTF.

V gene TRBV30 combines with J gene TRBJ1-2; 7 nucleotides align to TRBD1. This CDR3 is built from 15 residues. Germline CDR1 reads GTSNPN; CDR2 reads SVGIG (reference sequence). J gave up 8 bases and V 4 bases, and 16 bases lay outside the gene matches. The CDR3 region is CAWTLPDREFHGYTF. CDR3 bases: TGTGCCTGGACCCTTCCAGACAGGGAATTTCACGGCTACACCTTC.

The chain joins TRBV28 to TRBJ1-1; perhaps TRBD1 as D (5 bases). This CDR3 has 13 residues. Between the trimmed V and J ends, which lost 8 bases and 4 bases, there was a span of 14 bases. Per germline, CDR1 MDHEN and CDR2 SYDVKM. The CDR3 reads CASFTGRLTEAFF. CDR3 nucleotides: TGTGCCAGCTTTACGGGACGCCTCACTGAAGCTTTCTTT. Supplemented by reference TRBV28 and TRBJ1-1, the full variable domain reads DVKVTQSSRYLVKRTGEKVFLECVQDMDHENMFWYRQDPGLGLRLIYFSYDVKMKEKGDIPEGYSVSREKKERFSLILESASTNQTSMYLCASFTGRLTEAFFGQGTRLTVV.

The chain recombines TRBV28 with TRBJ2-7; TRBD2 aligns across 9 bases. The CDR3 is made up of 15 amino acids. Germline loops: CDR1 MDHEN, CDR2 SYDVKM. V was pared by 7 bases and J by 7 bases, with 14 bases of the junction left unmatched. In nucleotides, the CDR3 is TGTGCCAGCACTCCCGCGGTAGCGGGAGTAGGGGAGCAGTACTTC. Translated: CASTPAVAGVGEQYF.

This chain joins TRBV11-3 and TRBJ2-3, with D uncertain. Germline CDR1 reads SGHNT; CDR2 reads YENEEA. The CDR3 has 14 residues. V was cut by 0 bases and J by 2 bases, with 6 bases left in between. The CDR3 bases are TGTGCCAGCAGCTTAGATCGGATCACAGATACGCAGTATTTT. This encodes CASSLDRITDTQYF.

The V call is TRBV18, the J call TRBJ2-3; D possibly corresponds to TRBD2 (5 bases). Germline V CDR1 and CDR2: KGHSH, LQKENI. Trimming stripped 3 bases from V and 5 bases from J, with 12 bases between. The CDR3 totals 14 residues. This chain's CDR3 is CASSPGVVGDTQYF. CDR3 DNA: TGTGCCAGCTCACCGGGAGTTGTGGGAGATACGCAGTATTTT.

This clone was seen just once. The J gene is TRBJ1-2, the V gene TRBV30; D unclear. CDR3 length: 13 amino acids. Germline V lookup: CDR1 GTSNPN, CDR2 SVGIG (reference sequence). V lost 8 bases and J lost 5, with 18 bases in between. The CDR3 coding sequence is TGTGCCGCAAGCCCGTGGGCCCCGTATGGCTACACCTTC. Protein: CAASPWAPYGYTF.

V gene TRBV27 combines with J gene TRBJ2-5; the match to TRBD1 covers 7 bases. The CDR3 has 16 residues. The germline gives CDR1 MNHEY, CDR2 SMNVEV (reference sequence). With V trimmed by 5 bases and J by 3 bases, 12 bases remained unmatched. In DNA, the CDR3 is TGTGCCAGCAGTCCCCAAACGGCCAGGGGGAAAGAGACCCAGTACTTC. Translated: CASSPQTARGKETQYF.

The chain joins TRBV5-1 to TRBJ1-1; D is perhaps TRBD1 (6 bases). The CDR3 spans 16 residues. The V end was cut by 0 bases, the J end by 0 bases, with 12 bases between. Germline V gene sequence: CDR1 SGHRS, CDR2 YFSETQ. CDR3 region: CASSLGGSGVNTEAFF. DNA of the CDR3: TGCGCCAGCAGCTTGGGCGGCTCAGGGGTGAACACTGAAGCTTTCTTT.

The genes are TRBV7-2 and TRBJ1-2; 8 nucleotides align to TRBD1. The CDR3 is 17 residues long. The V segment lost 1 base and the J segment 4 bases; nucleotides outside the gene matches: 11. Germline V CDR1 and CDR2: SGHTA, FQGNSA. The CDR3 reads CASSLVGGQEPRYGYTF. The CDR3 DNA follows: TGTGCCAGCAGCTTAGTAGGGGGACAGGAACCCCGCTATGGCTACACCTTC. Complete variable domain (other parts from reference TRBV7-2 and TRBJ1-2): GAGVSQSPSNKVTEKGKDVELRCDPISGHTALYWYRQSLGQGLEFLIYFQGNSAPDKSGLPSDRFSAERTGGSVSTLTIQRTQQEDSAVYLCASSLVGGQEPRYGYTFGSGTRLTVV.

This clone was recorded only once. The chain employs TRBV5-4 and TRBJ2-1, with 8 bases lining up with TRBD2. The germline V gene has CDR1 SGHNT and CDR2 YYREEE (reference sequence). The CDR3 totals 15 residues. With V trimmed by 0 bases and J by 8 bases, 7 bases remained unmatched. The DNA of the CDR3 is TGTGCCAGCAGCTTGGTTGGACTAGCTTTGGATGAGCAGTTCTTC. It encodes CASSLVGLALDEQFF.

The V and J genes are TRBV6-1 and TRBJ1-2; maybe TRBD1 (5 bases). V shed 5 bases and J shed 8 bases, with 21 bases lying between them. Germline-derived CDR1 and CDR2 are MNHNS and SASEGT. The length of the CDR3 is 15 residues. CDR3 coding DNA: TGTGCCAGCAGTTCCGAGGGCAGGACAAGGGTGGGCTACACCTTC. Encoded protein: CASSSEGRTRVGYTF.

There are a few counts of this clone. The chain recombines TRBV2 with TRBJ1-4; maybe TRBD1 (5 bases). In germline, CDR1 is SNHLY, CDR2 FYNNEI. This CDR3 contains 14 residues. Trimming left V 7 bases short and J 2 bases short, with 11 bases between. The CDR3 DNA reads TGTGCCAGCATGAAGGGGCTCACTAATGAAAAACTGTTTTTT. It yields the protein CASMKGLTNEKLFF.

This clone was detected only once. The chain joins TRBV11-2 to TRBJ2-3, with D unclear. Looked up from germline, CDR1 is SGHAT and CDR2 is FQNNGV. Trimming cost V 1 base and J 1 base, with 12 bases left between them. The CDR3 is 16 residues long. The DNA of the CDR3 is TGTGCCAGCAGCTTAGGGTCGGATAGGGGCACAGATACGCAGTATTTT. It codes for CASSLGSDRGTDTQYF.

This clone was seen once. J is TRBJ2-7 and V is TRBV6-6, with D tentatively TRBD1 (6 bases). The ends were cut back, 6 bases at V and 3 bases at J, with 12 bases in the middle. Germline assignment: CDR1 MNHNY and CDR2 SVGAGI (reference sequence). The CDR3 runs to 13 residues. The CDR3: CASSFRGDYEQYF. CDR3 coding DNA: TGTGCCAGCAGCTTCAGGGGCGACTACGAGCAGTACTTC.

The rearrangement links TRBV5-6 to TRBJ2-1; no definite D call. The CDR3 contains 13 residues. Per the germline V gene, CDR1 is SGHDT and CDR2 is YYEEEE. V gave up 4 bases and J gave up 5 bases, with 10 bases separating them. The CDR3 spells CASSLPQDNEQFF. CDR3 bases: TGTGCCAGCAGCCTGCCCCAAGACAATGAGCAGTTCTTC.

CDR3 region: CASTSGPPTLNEQFF. The CDR3 coding sequence is TGCGCCAGCACCTCGGGGCCTCCCACACTTAATGAGCAGTTCTTC. This rearrangement joins TRBV5-1 to TRBJ2-1; D tentatively reads TRBD1 or TRBD2 (5 bases each). The CDR3 covers 15 residues. The germline CDR1 and CDR2 sequences are SGHRS and YFSETQ. V dropped 6 bases and J dropped 7 bases, with 20 bases sitting between them.

The rearrangement joins TRBV6-1 to TRBJ1-2, with D hard to call. Germline values: CDR1 MNHNS, CDR2 SASEGT. Trimming removed 1 base at V and 4 bases at J, with 10 bases between. The length of the CDR3 is 14 residues. CDR3: CASSEDLVVYGYTF. The DNA of the CDR3 is TGTGCCAGCAGTGAAGATTTGGTAGTCTATGGCTACACCTTC.

In DNA, the CDR3 is TGTGCCAGCAGCCGTGAACAGGGGGCAACTAATGAAAAACTGTTTTTT. It encodes CASSREQGATNEKLFF. The rearrangement joins TRBV5-4 to TRBJ1-4; 8 bases map to TRBD1. Germline loops: CDR1 SGHNT, CDR2 YYREEE (reference sequence). The CDR3 totals 16 residues. J was trimmed by 0 bases and V by 4 bases; bases with no gene match: 5.

The rearrangement uses TRBV27 and TRBJ1-4, with D maybe TRBD1 (6 bases). The CDR3 extends over 16 amino acids. V lost 4 bases and J lost 2, with 14 bases in between. Germline values: CDR1 MNHEY, CDR2 SMNVEV (reference sequence). The CDR3 loop is CASSSAGVRTNEKLFF. For the CDR3, the DNA is TGTGCCAGCAGTTCGGCAGGGGTTCGTACTAATGAAAAACTGTTTTTT.

The rearrangement uses TRBV5-1 and TRBJ1-4; D might be TRBD1 (5 bases). The CDR3 covers 14 residues. The germline gives CDR1 SGHRS, CDR2 YFSETQ. The germline V and J ends were trimmed by 3 bases and 6 bases, with 12 bases remaining between them. The CDR3 DNA reads as TGCGCCAGCAGCTCCGGTTGGGGGGATGAAAAACTGTTTTTT. Residues: CASSSGWGDEKLFF.

The gene calls are TRBV30 and TRBJ2-1; TRBD2 agrees at 7 bases. The germline V gene has CDR1 GTSNPN and CDR2 SVGIG (reference sequence). CDR3 size: 15 residues. V gave up 0 bases and J gave up 8 bases; unmatched junction bases: 10. In nucleotides, the CDR3 is TGTGCCTGGAGTGTAGGGTGGGAGGGCCCGGATGAGCAGTTCTTC. As protein: CAWSVGWEGPDEQFF. The whole variable domain, filled in from reference TRBV30 and TRBJ2-1, reads SQTIHQWPATLVQPVGSPLSLECTVEGTSNPNLYWYRQAAGRGLQLLFYSVGIGQISSEVPQNLSASRPQDRQFILSSKKLLLSDSGFYLCAWSVGWEGPDEQFFGPGTRLTVL.